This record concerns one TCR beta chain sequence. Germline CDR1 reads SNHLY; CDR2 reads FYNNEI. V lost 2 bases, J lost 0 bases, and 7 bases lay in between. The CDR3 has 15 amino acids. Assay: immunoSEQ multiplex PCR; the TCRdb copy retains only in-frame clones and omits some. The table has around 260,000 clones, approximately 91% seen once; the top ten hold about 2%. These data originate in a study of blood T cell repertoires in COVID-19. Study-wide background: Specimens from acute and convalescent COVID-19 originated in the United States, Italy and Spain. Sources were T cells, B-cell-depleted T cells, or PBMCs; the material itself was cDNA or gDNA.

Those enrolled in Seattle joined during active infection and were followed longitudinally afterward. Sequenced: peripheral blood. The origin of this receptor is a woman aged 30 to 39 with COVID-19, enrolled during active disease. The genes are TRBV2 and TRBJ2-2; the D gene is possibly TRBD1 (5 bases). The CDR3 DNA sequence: TGTGCCAGCAGTGAACAAGGGGCGAACACCGGGGAGCTGTTTTTT. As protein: CASSEQGANTGELFF.